The T cell receptor (beta chain) described here comes from a study of cytomegalovirus exposure and HLA in healthy donors. These donors, healthy bone marrow donors, were studied. General study points: There were some V segments, including TRBV6-2 and TRBV6-3, excluded as indistinguishable. A highly shared variant cluster was judged a likely technical artifact. Per a prior analysis, the majority of TCR beta V segments were productive roughly 87% or roughly 30% of the time.

The PCR ran on 60 Vbeta and 13 Jbeta primers. Data came from immunoSEQ multiplex PCR; TCRdb stores just in-frame clones and leaves some out. The data show approximately 180,000 clones, more than 9.5% seen once. V trimming: 6 bases; J trimming: 8 bases; junction bases outside the gene matches: 8. The CDR3 covers 13 residues. The germline V gene has CDR1 MNHEY and CDR2 SVGAGI. About this clone: Its matching antigen is unknown.

Sequenced: PBMCs. The V gene is TRBV6-5, the J gene TRBJ1-2; 8 bases are a match to TRBD1. The sequence came from a man aged 50-60 years in good health and CMV-seropositive. CDR3 nucleotide sequence: TGTGCCAGCAGCCCGGACAGGGTTGTAGGCTACACCTTC. The encoded protein is CASSPDRVVGYTF.